This entry describes one T cell receptor beta chain. Its antigen is as yet unknown. Trimming cost V 5 bases and J 8 bases; bases outside gene matches: 9. The CDR3 consists of 14 residues. Germline V gene lookup returns CDR1 SEHNR and CDR2 FQNEAQ (reference sequence). The PCR employed 60 Vbeta primers together with 13 Jbeta primers. Profiling relied on immunoSEQ multiplex PCR, and the TCRdb table lists in-frame clones only, not all of them. Among 150,000 to 200,000 clones listed, approximately 72% were seen once. This sample was taken from a study of cytomegalovirus exposure and HLA in healthy donors. Study-level findings and limits: 87-base-pair reads could not separate some V segments, including TRBV6-2 and TRBV6-3.

This sequence was found in a man aged 35 to 55 in good health and CMV-seropositive. The chain recombines TRBV7-9 with TRBJ2-1, with 7 bases that match TRBD1. The sample comprised PBMCs. The DNA for the CDR3 is TGTGCCAGCAGCCTCAGCAGGGGGAGCGATGAGCAGTTCTTC. This gives the protein CASSLSRGSDEQFF.